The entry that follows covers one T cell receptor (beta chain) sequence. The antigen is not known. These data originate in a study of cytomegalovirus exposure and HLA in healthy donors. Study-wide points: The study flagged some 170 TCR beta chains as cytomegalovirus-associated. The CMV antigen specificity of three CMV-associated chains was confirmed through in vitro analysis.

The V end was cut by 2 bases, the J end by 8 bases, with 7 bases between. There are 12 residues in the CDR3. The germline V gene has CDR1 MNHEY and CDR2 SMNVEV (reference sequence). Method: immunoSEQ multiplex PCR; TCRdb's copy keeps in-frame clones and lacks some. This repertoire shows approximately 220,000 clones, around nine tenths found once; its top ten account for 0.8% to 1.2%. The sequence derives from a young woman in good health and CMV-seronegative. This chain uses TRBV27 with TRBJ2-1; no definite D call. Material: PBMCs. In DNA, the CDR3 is TGTGCCAGCAGTTTACGTCAGGATGAGCAGTTCTTC. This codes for CASSLRQDEQFF.